This T cell receptor (beta chain) was sequenced for a study of T cell responses to AZD1222 COVID-19 vaccine. The wider study: It was second doses at about 4 or about 12 weeks that were pooled.

Clones were read by immunoSEQ multiplex PCR, and TCRdb kept only the in-frame ones, dropping some. The sample lists 90,000 to 95,000 clones; 85% to 90% were seen once. V lost 1 base, J lost 2 bases, and 6 bases stayed unmatched. The CDR3 spans 16 residues. Germline values: CDR1 SGHNT, CDR2 YYREEE (reference sequence). This chain joins TRBV5-4 and TRBJ1-1; the match to TRBD1 covers 9 bases. Here the sequenced sample was peripheral blood, taken on day 0 of AZD1222 vaccination. This TCR was sampled from an adult in good health. The CDR3 DNA follows: TGTGCCAGCAGCTTGATGGGGACAGGGATTAACACTGAAGCTTTCTTT. Its protein is CASSLMGTGINTEAFF.